Presented here are 13 T cell receptor beta chains from one specimen sequenced in a study of blood T cell repertoires in COVID-19. Produced via immunoSEQ multiplex PCR; TCRdb's table is partial and in-frame only. The sample lists hundreds of thousands of clones, 91% seen once, with around 3.5% in the top ten. Specimen: peripheral blood. These receptors all come from a woman between 18 and 29 years old who had recovered from COVID-19.

CDR3 bases: TGCAGTGCTTGTGGGTCTGTGGGAGGTGGCACAGATACGCAGTATTTT. The encoded protein is CSACGSVGGGTDTQYF. The chain combines TRBV20-1 with TRBJ2-3; maybe TRBD2 (6 bases). The CDR3 has 16 amino acids. Germline CDR1 DFQATT, CDR2 SNEGSKA (reference sequence). The germline V and J ends were trimmed by 5 bases and 1 base, with 19 bases remaining between them.

For the CDR3, the DNA is TGTGCCAGCAGATCCGGGAACACTGAAGCTTTCTTT. Amino acids: CASRSGNTEAFF. J is TRBJ1-1 and V is TRBV7-9; no clear D. V was trimmed by 6 bases and J by 1 base, leaving 6 bases between them. The CDR3 is made up of 12 amino acids. From germline, CDR1 is SEHNR and CDR2 FQNEAQ (reference sequence).

This rearrangement joins TRBV10-3 to TRBJ2-7; no clear D. The CDR3 runs to 11 residues. Trimming removed 10 bases at V and 5 bases at J, with 12 bases between. CDR1 ENHRY and CDR2 SYGVKD come from the germline V gene. The CDR3 nucleotides read TGTGCCACCAGCTGGGCCAACGAGCAGTACGTC. It encodes CATSWANEQYV.

The chain combines TRBV9 with TRBJ1-2; D is possibly TRBD1 (6 bases). Trimming removed 3 bases from V and 4 bases from J, with 22 bases in between. Per the germline V gene, CDR1 is SGDLS and CDR2 is YYNGEE. The CDR3 is made up of 17 amino acids. CDR3 DNA: TGTGCCAGCAGCGCACGAGACCAATACAGGGATGGCTATGGCTACACCTTC. Translating gives CASSARDQYRDGYGYTF.

The rearrangement links TRBV5-1 to TRBJ1-1, with D unresolved. The V end was cut by 0 bases, the J end by 2 bases, with 11 bases between. Germline assignment: CDR1 SGHRS and CDR2 YFSETQ. The CDR3 runs 15 residues. The CDR3 loop reads CASSLARYANTEAFF. Written as DNA, the CDR3 is TGCGCCAGCAGCTTGGCCCGCTACGCCAACACTGAAGCTTTCTTT. The full variable domain, in which reference TRBV5-1 and TRBJ1-1 provide the parts outside the CDR3, is KAGVTQTPRYLIKTRGQQVTLSCSPISGHRSVSWYQQTPGQGLQFLFEYFSETQRNKGNFPGRFSGRQFSNSRSEMNVSTLELGDSALYLCASSLARYANTEAFFGQGTRLTVV.

This clone was counted between two and nine times. The chain links TRBV13 to TRBJ1-1; tentative D call: TRBD1 (5 bases). The V end was cut by 6 bases, the J end by 7 bases, with 12 bases between. The length of the CDR3 is 12 residues. CDR1 is PRHDT and CDR2 is FYEKMQ in the germline V gene (reference sequence). This chain's CDR3 is CASRRYGGEAFF. In DNA, the CDR3 is TGTGCCAGCAGGCGCTACGGGGGTGAAGCTTTCTTT. Based on the CDR3 plus reference TRBV13 and TRBJ1-1, the full variable domain is AAGVIQSPRHLIKEKRETATLKCYPIPRHDTVYWYQQGPGQDPQFLISFYEKMQSDKGSIPDRFSAQQFSDYHSELNMSSLELGDSALYFCASRRYGGEAFFGQGTRLTVV.

The chain links TRBV6-6 to TRBJ2-7; 7 bases fit TRBD2. V lost 0 bases, J lost 3 bases, and 2 bases stayed unmatched. Germline CDR1 MNHNY, CDR2 SVGAGI (reference sequence). This CDR3 is 14 amino acids long. For the CDR3, the DNA is TGTGCCAGCAGTTACTCGAGCGGGAACTACGAGCAGTACGTC. Protein: CASSYSSGNYEQYV.

V is TRBV15 and J is TRBJ1-3, with a possible D match to TRBD1 (6 bases). Trimming removed 8 bases at V and 1 base at J, with 15 bases between. The CDR3 spans 15 residues. Germline-derived CDR1 and CDR2 are LNHNV and YYDKDF (reference sequence). CDR3 sequence reads: CATQPLGGSGNTIYF. The CDR3 bases are TGTGCCACCCAACCCCTAGGGGGATCTGGAAACACCATATATTTT.

V is TRBV9 and J is TRBJ1-2, with D maybe TRBD1 (6 bases). CDR3 length equals 13 residues. The germline CDR1 and CDR2 sequences are SGDLS and YYNGEE. V gave up 3 bases and J gave up 4 bases, with 10 bases separating them. The CDR3 loop reads CASSGGGLYGYTF. CDR3 sequence (DNA): TGTGCCAGCAGCGGGGGGGGCCTCTATGGCTACACCTTC.

This rearrangement joins TRBV7-2 to TRBJ2-2; a possible D gene is TRBD2 (6 bases). This CDR3 comprises 15 residues. The germline CDR1 and CDR2 sequences are SGHTA and FQGNSA. V lost 0 bases and J lost 6, with 11 bases in between. CDR3 residues: CASSLAVAAPGELFF. CDR3 nucleotides: TGTGCCAGCAGCTTAGCGGTAGCGGCGCCCGGGGAGCTGTTTTTT. Full variable domain (missing parts from reference TRBV7-2 and TRBJ2-2): GAGVSQSPSNKVTEKGKDVELRCDPISGHTALYWYRQSLGQGLEFLIYFQGNSAPDKSGLPSDRFSAERTGGSVSTLTIQRTQQEDSAVYLCASSLAVAAPGELFFGEGSRLTVL.

The chain carries TRBV5-1 and TRBJ1-4; 11 bases align to TRBD1. Unmatched junction bases numbered 9, after V lost 4 bases and J lost 7 bases. CDR3 length: 16 amino acids. Germline V CDR1 and CDR2: SGHRS, YFSETQ. CDR3 sequence reads: CASSPSSGTGGEKLFF. The CDR3 nucleotides are TGCGCCAGCAGCCCTTCCTCCGGGACAGGGGGTGAAAAACTGTTTTTT.

The chain uses TRBV5-1 and TRBJ2-2; 12 bases fit TRBD1. Germline CDR1 reads SGHRS; CDR2 reads YFSETQ. The CDR3 contains 17 residues. V lost 4 bases, J lost 5 bases, and 9 bases stayed unmatched. The CDR3 nucleotides are TGCGCCAGCAGCCAGAAGGAGGGACAGGGGGCAACCGGGGAGCTGTTTTTT. Its translation: CASSQKEGQGATGELFF.

This clone was observed a few times. The V and J genes are TRBV18 and TRBJ1-6, with a weak D call TRBD1 (5 bases). Trimming took off 5 bases at V and 7 bases at J, with 12 bases between the two ends. CDR1 is KGHSH, CDR2 LQKENI, per germline. This CDR3 has 14 residues. The DNA of the CDR3 is TGTGCCAGCTCATATGCAGGGAACAATTCACCCCTCCACTTT. It translates to CASSYAGNNSPLHF.